This T cell receptor (beta chain) was recorded in a study of blood T cell repertoires in COVID-19. For the study at large: There were acute and convalescent COVID-19 samples, and they came from the United States, Italy and Spain. The cDNA or gDNA used as material had been derived from T cells, B-cell-depleted T cells, or PBMCs.

CDR1 MGHRA and CDR2 YSYEKL come from the germline V gene. The CDR3 runs to 14 residues. V was shortened by 4 bases and J by 7 bases, with 14 bases between the two germline ends. In the original processing: Estimation of nucleated cell counts was performed using reference gene primer amplification. TCRdb keeps only in-frame clones here, not all; method: immunoSEQ multiplex PCR. V, J and clone size are taken as reported in that table, and D and trimming were inferred from the DNA itself. The repertoire holds about 190,000 clones, with 86% as singletons. The sequencing input was peripheral blood. The receptor was derived from a woman between 25 and 40 years old with active or convalescent COVID-19. V usage is TRBV4-1 and J usage is TRBJ1-5, with D possibly being TRBD1 (5 bases). The CDR3 nucleotides are TGCGCCAGCAGCCCCGACAGTCTCAGCCAGCCCCAGCATTTT. Protein sequence: CASSPDSLSQPQHF.